Below are 27 T cell receptor beta chains sequenced from a single sample in a study of siplizumab effects on memory and regulatory T cells. Some clones are missing from TCRdb's copy, which holds only in-frame ones; the method was immunoSEQ multiplex PCR. This table has approximately 94,000 clones, 94% appearing once. The sample taken for sequencing was non-Treg CD4+ T cells sorted from blood. Every receptor here comes from a human donor in good health.

The rearrangement uses TRBV2 and TRBJ2-7; TRBD1 matches 9 bases. Trimming cost V 4 bases and J 9 bases; bases outside gene matches: 7. Germline V gene sequence: CDR1 SNHLY, CDR2 FYNNEI. This CDR3 has 13 residues. The CDR3 DNA sequence: TGTGCCAGCAGTGGGGGACAGGGCCCTCCGCAGTACTTC. This translates into CASSGGQGPPQYF. Full variable domain (rest looked up from reference TRBV2 and TRBJ2-7): EPEVTQTPSHQVTQMGQEVILRCVPISNHLYFYWYRQILGQKVEFLVSFYNNEISEKSEIFDDQFSVERPDGSNFTLKIRSTKLEDSAMYFCASSGGQGPPQYFGPGTRLTVT.

This clone was detected only once. The chain joins TRBV29-1 to TRBJ2-7, with 10 bases lining up with TRBD1. The germline CDR1 and CDR2 sequences are SQVTM and ANQGSEA. V trimming: 4 bases; J trimming: 6 bases; junction bases outside the gene matches: 6. The CDR3 has 13 amino acids. The CDR3 spells CSVAGTGVGEQYF. The CDR3 coding sequence is TGCAGCGTTGCCGGGACAGGGGTCGGCGAGCAGTACTTC.

This chain connects TRBV13 to TRBJ2-7, with TRBD1 matching 7 bases. The J segment lost 8 bases and the V segment lost 5 bases, leaving 6 bases of the junction unmatched. The length of the CDR3 is 12 residues. The germline V gene encodes CDR1 PRHDT and CDR2 FYEKMQ (reference sequence). CDR3 loop: CASSPGGFQQYF. CDR3 nucleotide sequence: TGTGCCAGCAGCCCAGGGGGTTTCCAGCAGTACTTC.

This chain links TRBV30 with TRBJ1-1, with 9 bases lining up with TRBD1. There are 13 residues in the CDR3. Looked up from germline, CDR1 is GTSNPN and CDR2 is SVGIG (reference sequence). With V trimmed by 2 bases and J by 11 bases, 9 bases remained unmatched. The CDR3 nucleotides read TGTGCCTGGAGTTCCAACCTACAGGGGGCCGCTTTCTTT. Its translation is CAWSSNLQGAAFF.

V is TRBV9 and J is TRBJ2-2; TRBD2 matches at 10 bases. CDR1 and CDR2 (germline): SGDLS, YYNGEE. This CDR3 comprises 17 residues. V lost 0 bases and J lost 4; bases outside the gene matches: 6. Here the CDR3 reads CASSVGPSGRSTGELFF. The DNA of the CDR3 is TGTGCCAGCAGCGTAGGTCCTAGCGGGAGAAGCACCGGGGAGCTGTTTTTT.

V usage is TRBV6-4 and J usage is TRBJ2-1; the match to TRBD2 covers 8 bases. The V and J ends lost 7 bases and 8 bases, in that order; junction bases with no gene match: 7. This CDR3 is 13 amino acids long. From germline, CDR1 is MRHNA and CDR2 SNTAGT. CDR3 bases: TGTGCCAGCATCGGGACTAGAGAATATGAGCAGTTCTTC. Amino acids: CASIGTREYEQFF.

The chain employs TRBV2 and TRBJ2-1; D is unresolved. Trimming removed 9 bases from V and 5 bases from J, with 14 bases in between. Per germline, CDR1 SNHLY and CDR2 FYNNEI. There are 13 residues in the CDR3. CDR3 DNA: TGTGCCAGTCAGACCCACCAAAACAATGAGCAGTTCTTC. This sequence encodes CASQTHQNNEQFF.

The chain recombines TRBV5-1 with TRBJ2-5; TRBD2 matches at 12 bases. V lost 4 bases and J lost 2; bases outside the gene matches: 9. This CDR3 is 17 amino acids long. Germline CDR1 SGHRS, CDR2 YFSETQ. The chain's CDR3 is CASSRSSGRAAQETQYF. The CDR3 DNA reads as TGCGCCAGCAGCCGGTCTAGCGGGAGGGCGGCTCAAGAGACCCAGTACTTC.

This clone was observed once. The rearrangement links TRBV6-1 to TRBJ1-4; D ambiguous. Germline CDR1 MNHNS, CDR2 SASEGT. Trimming took off 4 bases at V and 5 bases at J, with 8 bases between the two ends. This CDR3 is 13 amino acids long. The CDR3 DNA reads as TGTGCCAGCAGTGGCATAAAAAATGAAAAACTGTTTTTT. Its translation is CASSGIKNEKLFF.

The chain links TRBV5-6 to TRBJ1-1; D call uncertain. The CDR3 extends over 13 amino acids. Germline CDR1 reads SGHDT; CDR2 reads YYEEEE. Deletions cut 4 bases from V and 0 bases from J, with 7 bases between. The CDR3 sequence is CASSISVNTEAFF. The CDR3 DNA reads TGTGCCAGCAGCATCTCCGTGAACACTGAAGCTTTCTTT.

The chain has TRBV7-9 and TRBJ1-5; 9 positions agree with TRBD1. After removal of 2 bases from V and 6 bases from J, the junction contained 5 bases not matched to a gene. The CDR3 spans 15 residues. Germline loops: CDR1 SEHNR, CDR2 FQNEAQ (reference sequence). CDR3 residues: CASSLIRTGVQPQHF. The CDR3 nucleotides are TGTGCCAGCAGCTTAATCCGGACAGGGGTTCAGCCCCAGCATTTT.

The J gene is TRBJ1-4, the V gene TRBV28; D not certain. V was shortened by 5 bases and J by 8 bases, with 18 bases between the two germline ends. From germline, CDR1 is MDHEN and CDR2 SYDVKM. The CDR3 is 15 residues long. The CDR3 bases are TGTGCCAGCAGTCCCTTGAGATCGGCTGGGGAAAAACTGTTTTTT. Its translation is CASSPLRSAGEKLFF. Looking up the rest from reference TRBV28 and TRBJ1-4 gives the full variable domain: DVKVTQSSRYLVKRTGEKVFLECVQDMDHENMFWYRQDPGLGLRLIYFSYDVKMKEKGDIPEGYSVSREKKERFSLILESASTNQTSMYLCASSPLRSAGEKLFFGSGTQLSVL.

This rearrangement joins TRBV5-1 to TRBJ1-1; D might be TRBD1 (5 bases). Germline CDR1 reads SGHRS; CDR2 reads YFSETQ. V lost 0 bases and J lost 5, with 14 bases in between. This CDR3 has 15 residues. Written as DNA, the CDR3 is TGCGCCAGCAGCTTGGAGGGGTTGGGGATAACTGAAGCTTTCTTT. Its translation is CASSLEGLGITEAFF.

The chain recombines TRBV6-1 with TRBJ2-7; a weak D match, TRBD1 (6 bases). The CDR3 runs to 14 residues. V lost 1 base and J lost 6, with 13 bases in between. CDR1 and CDR2 from the germline V gene are MNHNS and SASEGT. CDR3 sequence reads: CASSEDLETGEQYF. The CDR3 coding sequence is TGTGCCAGCAGTGAAGATCTAGAGACAGGCGAGCAGTACTTC.

The chain has TRBV7-3 and TRBJ2-1, with D unresolved. The CDR3 sequence is 12 residues long. Trimming took off 8 bases at V and 9 bases at J, with 14 bases between the two ends. Per germline, CDR1 SGHTA and CDR2 FQGTGA. CDR3 nucleotide sequence: TGTGCCAGCGGTAATGACTTAGGTGAGCAGTTCTTC. As protein: CASGNDLGEQFF.

CDR3 protein: CASSQEPAGAYEQYF. The CDR3 nucleotides read TGTGCCAGCAGCCAAGAGCCAGCGGGAGCCTACGAGCAGTACTTC. The chain joins TRBV14 to TRBJ2-7; 8 bases align to TRBD2. Germline lookup yields CDR1 SGHDN and CDR2 FVKESK. V lost 0 bases to trimming and J lost 2 bases; unmatched junction nucleotides: 3. The CDR3 covers 15 residues.

The J gene is TRBJ2-6, the V gene TRBV5-1, with D maybe TRBD2 (6 bases). The CDR3 is made up of 17 amino acids. Germline-derived CDR1 and CDR2 are SGHRS and YFSETQ. V was clipped by 4 bases and J by 3 bases, with 17 bases between them. The CDR3 bases are TGCGCCAGCAGCATTGCGGGTGCGGGGCTTGGGGCCAACGTCCTGACTTTC. Translated: CASSIAGAGLGANVLTF.

The chain employs TRBV6-5 and TRBJ1-2; unclear D gene. Germline V gene data show CDR1 as MNHEY and CDR2 as SVGAGI. V lost 5 bases, J lost 7 bases, and 14 bases lay in between. This CDR3 has 13 amino acids. CDR3 loop: CASSSPGESGYTF. CDR3 DNA sequence: TGTGCCAGCAGTAGCCCGGGAGAGAGTGGCTACACCTTC.

The rearrangement uses TRBV2 and TRBJ2-2; tentatively, D is TRBD1 or TRBD2 (5 bases each). CDR3 length: 17 amino acids. Germline V CDR1 and CDR2: SNHLY, FYNNEI. The ends were cut back, 5 bases at V and 1 base at J, with 17 bases in the middle. In DNA form, the CDR3 reads TGTGCCAGCAGTTTGGACACCTTCGGGGAGAACACCGGGGAGCTGTTTTTT. It yields the protein CASSLDTFGENTGELFF.

The sample holds one count of this clone. The CDR3 DNA follows: TGTGCCAGCGGCGTGGGGGAGACCCAGTACTTC. Translation: CASGVGETQYF. The chain couples TRBV7-9 to TRBJ2-5; D gene uncertain. The germline gives CDR1 SEHNR, CDR2 FQNEAQ (reference sequence). This CDR3 is built from 11 residues. The V end lost 8 bases, the J end lost 5 bases, and 9 bases lay between the germline ends.

This clone occurred a few times. The chain recombines TRBV2 with TRBJ1-2, with D uncertain. V lost 4 bases to trimming and J lost 5 bases, with 8 bases between them. Germline-derived CDR1 and CDR2 are SNHLY and FYNNEI. This CDR3 has 12 residues. The CDR3 sequence: CASSVSAYGYTF. The CDR3 DNA reads as TGTGCCAGCAGTGTGTCGGCTTATGGCTACACCTTC.

This chain joins TRBV30 and TRBJ2-7; no reliable D call. Germline CDR1 and CDR2: GTSNPN and SVGIG (reference sequence). The V end lost 4 bases, the J end lost 0 bases, and 13 bases lay between the germline ends. This CDR3 spans 14 amino acids. The CDR3 is CAWKEQTVSYEQYF. The DNA of the CDR3 is TGTGCCTGGAAGGAACAGACGGTCTCCTACGAGCAGTACTTC.

This CDR3 is CASRTGGAFGQPQHF. CDR3 coding DNA: TGTGCCAGTAGGACAGGGGGCGCTTTCGGACAGCCCCAGCATTTT. The chain employs TRBV19 and TRBJ1-5, with 10 bases matching TRBD1. Germline V CDR1 and CDR2: LNHDA, SQIVND (reference sequence). The CDR3 sequence is 15 residues long. Trimming took 6 bases from V and 7 from J; bases not matched to a gene: 9.

The CDR3 here is CASSLNTGSYGYTF. CDR3 nucleotides: TGTGCCAGCAGTCTAAACACAGGGAGCTATGGCTACACCTTC. This chain uses TRBV27 with TRBJ1-2, with D possibly being TRBD1 (6 bases). The V end was cut by 5 bases, the J end by 4 bases, with 14 bases between. In germline, CDR1 is MNHEY, CDR2 SMNVEV (reference sequence). The CDR3 is 14 residues long.

The rearrangement links TRBV7-9 to TRBJ1-1, with TRBD1 identical over 9 bases. V trimming: 5 bases; J trimming: 8 bases; junction bases outside the gene matches: 9. The CDR3 is 14 amino acids. The germline V gene has CDR1 SEHNR and CDR2 FQNEAQ (reference sequence). CDR3: CASSGGQGRGEAFF. Written as DNA, the CDR3 is TGTGCCAGCAGCGGAGGACAGGGGAGGGGGGAAGCTTTCTTT.

The chain combines TRBV11-2 with TRBJ2-1; D ambiguous. CDR1 and CDR2 (germline): SGHAT, FQNNGV. CDR3 length equals 11 residues. The CDR3 region has the DNA TGTGCATGTTGGGCCTACAATGAGCAGTTCTTC. Protein: CACWAYNEQFF.

This clone was picked up one time. This chain joins TRBV28 and TRBJ2-3, with 13 positions matching TRBD2. The J segment lost 6 bases and the V segment lost 1 base, leaving 4 bases of the junction unmatched. This CDR3 is built from 16 residues. CDR1 MDHEN and CDR2 SYDVKM come from the germline V gene. As DNA, the CDR3 is TGTGCCAGCAGTTTATTCGGACTAGCGGGAGATGATACGCAGTATTTT. Encoded protein: CASSLFGLAGDDTQYF.